This TCR beta chain originates from a study of blood T cell repertoires in COVID-19. Across the whole study: PBMCs, B-cell-depleted T cells, or T cells were the source of the cDNA or gDNA that made up the material.

Authors' methods: The assay estimated nucleated cells by amplifying reference gene primers. The repertoire was sequenced with immunoSEQ multiplex PCR; TCRdb's copy has only in-frame clones and lacks some. V, J and clone size reflect that table, while D and trimming were determined from the DNA. The sample yields roughly 170,000 clones, under 85% seen once. CDR1 MNHEY and CDR2 SVGAGI come from the germline V gene. Trimming left V 0 bases short and J 7 bases short, with 12 bases between. There are 14 residues in the CDR3. Individuals drawn from approximately 26 US areas were roughly 18 to 95 years old. Material for sequencing was PBMCs or T cells enriched from blood (not recorded which). This TCR derives from a man aged 50 to 59 who had recovered from COVID-19. This chain joins TRBV6-5 and TRBJ1-2; a possible D gene is TRBD1 (5 bases). The CDR3: CASSYSTAPGGYTF. CDR3 bases: TGTGCCAGCAGTTACTCGACAGCTCCTGGTGGCTACACCTTC.